One sample yielded the 27 T cell receptor beta chains listed below, sequenced in a study of T-cell reconstitution after alpha-beta-depleted transplantation in children. Study-wide findings and caveats: Among T cells one year after transplant, newly produced cells accounted for most counts and diversity.

Antigen specificity for these receptors is unknown. Construction of the TCRbeta library involved unique molecular identifiers. TCRdb fed the PCR reads into MiXCR, producing one record per CDR3 protein. The sample shows around 270,000 distinct CDR3 sequences, less than 9.5% of them seen only once. Sequencing used peripheral blood, obtained 360 days after TCRalphabeta/CD19-depleted stem cell transplant. The receptors shown here come from a female patient aged 2-15 years who had a stem cell transplant for Fanconi anemia, so the T cells may come from the graft donor.

About this clonotype: A single base separates this from a much larger clone, so it may be a read error. The J gene is TRBJ2-7, the V gene TRBV12-3 or TRBV12-4; D is possibly TRBD2 (5 bases). With 6 bases removed from V and 1 base from J, the gap between germline ends came to 10 bases. The length of the CDR3 is 13 residues. The CDR3 region is CASRKTMSYEQYF. In DNA, the CDR3 is TGTGCCAGCAGGAAGACTATGTCCTACGAGCAGTACTTC.

This clonotype was seen many times. The V gene is TRBV20-1, the J gene TRBJ2-3; tentatively, D is TRBD1 (6 bases). Trimming took off 5 bases at V and 0 bases at J, with 9 bases between the two ends. The germline CDR1 and CDR2 sequences are DFQATT and SNEGSKA (reference sequence). CDR3 length equals 13 residues. CDR3 sequence reads: CSAPGDSTDTQYF. The CDR3 bases are TGCAGTGCTCCAGGGGACAGCACAGATACGCAGTATTTT.

This clonotype was detected ten times or more. J is TRBJ2-7 and V is TRBV9; D call uncertain. Germline V gives CDR1 SGDLS, CDR2 YYNGEE. The CDR3 is 14 amino acids. V was shortened by 0 bases and J by 4 bases, with 11 bases between the two germline ends. The CDR3 coding sequence is TGTGCCAGCAGCGTAGAGGCCCGGCCGTACGAGCAGTACTTC. Its translation: CASSVEARPYEQYF.

There are a few counts of this clonotype. V usage is TRBV3-1 and J usage is TRBJ2-3; D is possibly TRBD2 (5 bases). CDR3 size: 15 residues. The germline V and J ends were trimmed by 2 bases and 2 bases, with 11 bases remaining between them. CDR1 and CDR2 (germline): LGHDT, YNNKEL (reference sequence). The DNA of the CDR3 is TGTGCCAGCAGCCAACCCTGGACTCCCACAGATACGCAGTATTTT. As protein: CASSQPWTPTDTQYF.

This clonotype came up many times. The DNA of the CDR3 is TGCGCCAGCACCCGGACTAGCGGCACCGGGGAGCTGTTTTTT. Its translation is CASTRTSGTGELFF. The V gene is TRBV5-1, the J gene TRBJ2-2; 10 positions match TRBD2. Looked up from germline, CDR1 is SGHRS and CDR2 is YFSETQ. The CDR3 contains 14 residues. Losses at the gene ends were 6 bases for V and 4 bases for J; bases not matched to a gene: 3. Drawing the rest from reference TRBV5-1 and TRBJ2-2, the complete variable domain is KAGVTQTPRYLIKTRGQQVTLSCSPISGHRSVSWYQQTPGQGLQFLFEYFSETQRNKGNFPGRFSGRQFSNSRSEMNVSTLELGDSALYLCASTRTSGTGELFFGEGSRLTVL.

At least ten counts were recorded for this clonotype. The chain links TRBV9 to TRBJ2-1, with 7 bases aligning to TRBD2. This CDR3 comprises 14 residues. V trimming: 6 bases; J trimming: 5 bases; junction bases outside the gene matches: 8. Looked up from germline, CDR1 is SGDLS and CDR2 is YYNGEE. CDR3 residues: CASTAGVVHNEQFF. CDR3 coding DNA: TGTGCCAGCACCGCGGGGGTAGTTCACAATGAGCAGTTCTTC.

This clonotype has at least ten counts. V is TRBV12-3 or TRBV12-4 and J is TRBJ2-3; D possibly corresponds to TRBD1 (5 bases). The V and J ends lost 5 bases and 1 base respectively, with 10 bases between them. The length of the CDR3 is 14 residues. The CDR3 loop is CASSKTVGTDTQYF. The CDR3, as DNA: TGTGCCAGCAGTAAGACAGTGGGCACAGATACGCAGTATTTT.

This clonotype was found a few times. The chain carries TRBV25-1 and TRBJ2-7, with D maybe TRBD2 (6 bases). CDR3 length: 17 residues. V dropped 6 bases and J dropped 0 bases, with 21 bases sitting between them. CDR1 is MGHDK, CDR2 SYGVNS, per germline. CDR3 DNA sequence: TGTGCCAGCAGGGGGGTGGGGACTCAGGGAGGCTCCTACGAGCAGTACTTC. As protein: CASRGVGTQGGSYEQYF.

In this sample, this clonotype turned up a few times. This chain connects TRBV24-1 to TRBJ2-7; no definite D call. The germline CDR1 and CDR2 sequences are KGHDR and SFDVKD. The CDR3 sequence is 14 residues long. With 7 bases removed from V and 2 bases from J, the gap between germline ends came to 14 bases. CDR3: CATRSDSGAYEQYV. The CDR3 DNA reads as TGTGCCACCAGATCTGACTCCGGCGCCTACGAGCAGTACGTC.

The chain is built from TRBV28 and TRBJ1-4; 8 bases fit TRBD1. The CDR3 covers 13 residues. Germline CDR1 is MDHEN and CDR2 is SYDVKM. With 6 bases clipped from V and 8 bases from J, the junction kept 5 bases outside the gene matches. The CDR3 sequence is CASRGRGREKLFF. DNA for the CDR3: TGTGCCAGCAGGGGCAGGGGGCGGGAAAAACTGTTTTTT.

The chain carries TRBV28 and TRBJ1-1; possible D gene TRBD1, 6 bases. The CDR3 spans 14 residues. V lost 1 base and J lost 13, with 19 bases in between. Looked up from germline, CDR1 is MDHEN and CDR2 is SYDVKM. CDR3: CASSLLGATAFGFF. DNA for the CDR3: TGTGCCAGCAGTTTATTGGGGGCAACAGCGTTCGGTTTCTTT.

Points on this clonotype: It is likely a read error, because the conserved phenylalanine at the end of the CDR3 is missing. J is TRBJ2-1 and V is TRBV5-1, with TRBD2 matching 7 bases. CDR3 size: 15 residues. The ends lost 0 bases at V and 6 bases at J; junction bases unmatched: 6. The germline CDR1 and CDR2 sequences are SGHRS and YFSETQ. The CDR3 sequence: CASSLARERGNEQFC. In DNA, the CDR3 is TGCGCCAGCAGCTTGGCGCGGGAGCGGGGCAATGAGCAGTTCTGC.

This clonotype was counted only a few times. V is TRBV24-1 and J is TRBJ1-2; D is unclear. Trimming cost V 3 bases and J 3 bases, with 16 bases left between them. Germline CDR1 reads KGHDR; CDR2 reads SFDVKD. The CDR3 is 16 residues long. The CDR3 DNA sequence: TGTGCCACCAGTGATCCCCGAGGTGTCAACTACTATGGCTACACCTTC. This codes for CATSDPRGVNYYGYTF.

This clonotype was seen at least ten times. This chain links TRBV12-3 or TRBV12-4 with TRBJ2-3, with a tentative D call TRBD2 (7 bases). V was trimmed by 6 bases and J by 1 base, leaving 17 bases between them. The CDR3 consists of 16 residues. The CDR3 loop reads CASRPGEGGRTDTQYF. CDR3 DNA sequence: TGTGCCAGCAGGCCAGGGGAGGGGGGGCGCACAGATACGCAGTATTTT.

This clonotype appeared a few times. The V call is TRBV4-3, the J call TRBJ1-4; 8 bases align to TRBD1. The germline V gene encodes CDR1 LGHNA and CDR2 YSLEER. This CDR3 comprises 15 residues. V gave up 1 base and J gave up 7 bases; unmatched junction bases: 5. The CDR3 sequence is CASSQVGGTGEKLFF. The CDR3 nucleotides are TGCGCCAGCAGCCAAGTTGGTGGGACAGGTGAAAAACTGTTTTTT.

This clonotype was found many times. J is TRBJ2-3 and V is TRBV7-9, with D hard to call. The CDR3 length is 15 residues. Germline V gene lookup returns CDR1 SEHNR and CDR2 FQNEAQ (reference sequence). V was clipped by 1 base and J by 2 bases, with 10 bases between them. The CDR3 region is CASSLVGFYTDTQYF. The CDR3 region has the DNA TGTGCCAGCAGCTTAGTAGGATTCTACACAGATACGCAGTATTTT.

The V gene is TRBV28, the J gene TRBJ1-5; TRBD1 is a possible D gene (6 bases). Germline CDR1 MDHEN, CDR2 SYDVKM. The CDR3 runs to 20 residues. V shed 1 base and J shed 0 bases, with 22 bases lying between them. The CDR3 DNA follows: TGTGCCAGCAGTTTATCCATCACAGGGTTTCAGGCTATTAGCAATCAGCCCCAGCATTTT. It is translated as CASSLSITGFQAISNQPQHF.

This clonotype was detected many times. The genes are TRBV12-3 or TRBV12-4 and TRBJ2-4; tentatively, D is TRBD1 or TRBD2 (5 bases each). The CDR3 consists of 14 residues. Trimming pared 2 bases from V and 1 base from J, leaving 6 bases between. CDR3 protein: CASSLWGAKNIQYF. The CDR3 region has the DNA TGTGCCAGCAGTTTATGGGGGGCCAAAAACATTCAGTACTTC.

Ten or more counts support this clonotype. The chain combines TRBV5-1 with TRBJ2-1, with TRBD2 identical over 12 bases. Germline CDR1 SGHRS, CDR2 YFSETQ. The CDR3 extends over 15 amino acids. The V gene end was trimmed by 4 bases and the J gene end by 8 bases; junction bases not matched to a gene: 7. The CDR3 nucleotides read TGCGCCAGCAGCGTACTAGCGGGAGGATACGATGAGCAGTTCTTC. It encodes CASSVLAGGYDEQFF.

This clonotype was recorded at least ten times. The chain links TRBV7-2 to TRBJ2-7, with TRBD2 matching 9 bases. Trimming cost V 1 base and J 2 bases; bases outside gene matches: 3. This CDR3 comprises 15 residues. Germline V gene sequence: CDR1 SGHTA, CDR2 FQGNSA. The CDR3: CASSLVAGATYEQYF. The CDR3 DNA sequence: TGTGCCAGCAGCTTAGTAGCGGGGGCCACCTACGAGCAGTACTTC.

This clonotype was recorded a few times. The chain uses TRBV6-5 and TRBJ1-2; D perhaps matches TRBD1 (6 bases). The CDR3 length is 13 residues. Trimming pared 0 bases from V and 8 bases from J, leaving 10 bases between. Germline CDR1 and CDR2: MNHEY and SVGAGI. CDR3 protein: CASSYSTGLGYTF. CDR3 DNA: TGTGCCAGCAGTTACTCTACAGGGCTCGGCTACACCTTC.

This clonotype was seen just once. The chain couples TRBV10-2 to TRBJ2-7; D possibly corresponds to TRBD2 (5 bases). The CDR3 spans 15 residues. V was pared by 4 bases and J by 4 bases, with 17 bases between. Germline V lookup: CDR1 WSHSY, CDR2 SAAADI. The CDR3 sequence: CASSVSPPSGYEQYV. The DNA for the CDR3 is TGCGCCAGCAGTGTTAGTCCGCCATCGGGATACGAGCAGTACGTC.

The V gene is TRBV15, the J gene TRBJ2-1; no clear D gene. Germline V gene data show CDR1 as LNHNV and CDR2 as YYDKDF (reference sequence). V was pared by 5 bases and J by 8 bases, with 19 bases between. There are 15 residues in the CDR3. The CDR3 region is CATSGPDYGLDEQFF. The CDR3 DNA sequence: TGTGCCACCAGCGGGCCGGATTATGGGCTGGATGAGCAGTTCTTC.

The chain couples TRBV12-3 or TRBV12-4 to TRBJ1-2; TRBD1 might be the D (6 bases). V gave up 3 bases and J gave up 8 bases, with 13 bases separating them. The CDR3 runs 13 residues. This chain's CDR3 is CASSLETGLGYTF. The CDR3 DNA is TGTGCCAGCAGTTTGGAAACAGGGTTGGGCTACACCTTC.

This clonotype was observed at least ten times. This sequence joins TRBV28 and TRBJ2-7, with D perhaps given as TRBD1 or TRBD2 (5 bases each). From germline, CDR1 is MDHEN and CDR2 SYDVKM. Trimming left V 5 bases short and J 1 base short, with 12 bases between. CDR3 length equals 14 residues. DNA of the CDR3: TGTGCCAGCAGTCTGAGGGACGCTTCCTACGAGCAGTACTTC. It is translated as CASSLRDASYEQYF.

The chain joins TRBV3-1 to TRBJ2-2; D uncertain. The CDR3 loop spans 15 amino acids. V gave up 2 bases and J gave up 1 base, with 8 bases separating them. The germline V gene encodes CDR1 LGHDT and CDR2 YNNKEL (reference sequence). DNA of the CDR3: TGTGCCAGCAGCCAACGGGTAGGGAACACCGGGGAGCTGTTTTTT. Translating gives CASSQRVGNTGELFF.

This clonotype was counted many times. V is TRBV4-2 and J is TRBJ1-2; D unresolved. CDR3 length: 14 amino acids. The ends were cut back, 0 bases at V and 3 bases at J, with 8 bases in the middle. From germline, CDR1 is LGHNA and CDR2 YNFKEQ. The CDR3 protein is CASSQDQVYYGYTF. In DNA, the CDR3 is TGTGCCAGCAGCCAAGACCAGGTGTACTATGGCTACACCTTC.